This T cell receptor beta chain was retrieved from a study of T cell responses to AZD1222 COVID-19 vaccine. About this clone: The antigen is undetermined.

Findings and limits, study-wide: Repertoire collection took place solely once the T cell response had peaked. Mostly white British, mostly female donors; authors suggested clonal diversity may be underestimated. Baseline seropositivity characterized only 5 or 6 AZD1222 recipients. Unmutated variant regions are reportedly targeted by nearly half of spike-specific TCRs.

Data came from immunoSEQ multiplex PCR; TCRdb stores just in-frame clones and leaves some out. Altogether about 53,000 clones are present, 70% to 85% being singletons, with the ten largest covering 25% to 30%. Trimming took 5 bases from V and 3 from J, leaving 16 bases between them. Germline V CDR1 and CDR2: KGHSH, LQKENI. The CDR3 extends over 16 amino acids. The clonotype originates from an adult in good health. This specimen consisted of peripheral blood, obtained on day 0 of AZD1222 vaccination. The V call is TRBV18, the J call TRBJ2-2; D is tentatively TRBD1 or TRBD2 (6 bases each). This chain's CDR3 is CASSAVGGLDTGELFF. CDR3 coding DNA: TGTGCCAGCTCAGCCGTCGGGGGCCTTGACACCGGGGAGCTGTTTTTT.